This section outlines one T cell receptor beta chain sequence together with its context. As yet, its antigen is unknown. One junction end does not reproduce the germline sequence, and a read error may be involved. The study recruited healthy Caucasian donors from Russia who were aged about 6 to 90. PBMCs numbering at least 6.5 million were isolated per sample. This entry is derived from a study of blood T cells in healthy people across ages. General study results and limits: Age advanced and TCR beta diversity per million T cells fell, roughly linearly. Estimated diversity across one million T cells was deemed an underestimate.

It was with a sample-barcoded 5' primer and a J-beta primer mix that a second PCR of roughly 6 to 12 cycles was run. TCRdb re-analysed the 5' RACE reads in MiXCR, keeping a single row per CDR3 protein. The sample gives around 1.5 million distinct CDR3 sequences, around 55% of which show up once; over 6.5% is in the top ten. This sequence originates from a man between 18 and 29 years old in good health. The sample comprised blood.

This chain's CDR3 is CACSFKFRGPSYEQYF. The DNA of the CDR3 is TGTGCCTGCAGTTTTAAGTTCAGGGGCCCCTCCTACGAGCAGTACTTC. V and J are TRBV28 and TRBJ2-1; a weak D match, TRBD1 (6 bases). The better agreement between TRBJ2-7 and the DNA end casts doubt on the J call. This CDR3 is 16 amino acids long. The germline V gene encodes CDR1 MDHEN and CDR2 SYDVKM.